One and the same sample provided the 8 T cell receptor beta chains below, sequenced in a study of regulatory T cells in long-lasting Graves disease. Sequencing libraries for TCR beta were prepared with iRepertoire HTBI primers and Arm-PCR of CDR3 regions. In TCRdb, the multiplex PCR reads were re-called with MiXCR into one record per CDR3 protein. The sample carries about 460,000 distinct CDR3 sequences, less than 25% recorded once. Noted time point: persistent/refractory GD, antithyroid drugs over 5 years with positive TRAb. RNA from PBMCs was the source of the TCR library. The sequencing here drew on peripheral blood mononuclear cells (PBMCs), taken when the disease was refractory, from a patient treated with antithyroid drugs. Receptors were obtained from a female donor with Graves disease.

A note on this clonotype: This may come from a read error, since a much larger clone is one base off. The CDR3 DNA is TGTGCCAGTAAGGACAGGCGGGGCAATCGGCCCCAGCATTTT. It codes for CASKDRRGNRPQHF. The rearrangement links TRBV19 to TRBJ1-5; 7 bases align to TRBD1. This CDR3 contains 14 residues. From germline, CDR1 is LNHDA and CDR2 SQIVND (reference sequence).

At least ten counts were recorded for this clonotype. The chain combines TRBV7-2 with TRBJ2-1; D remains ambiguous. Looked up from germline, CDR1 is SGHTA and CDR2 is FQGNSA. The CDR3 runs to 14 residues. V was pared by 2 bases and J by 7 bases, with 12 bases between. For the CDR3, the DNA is TGTGCCAGCAGCTTAAGGCCCCTTAAGAATGAGCAGTTCTTC. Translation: CASSLRPLKNEQFF.

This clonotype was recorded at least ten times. The CDR3 DNA follows: TGTGCCAGCGGTAGGGGACGGCGCAATCAGCCCCAGCATTTT. Translation gives CASGRGRRNQPQHF. The V call is TRBV6-8, the J call TRBJ1-5; TRBD1 is a possible D gene (5 bases). The CDR3 contains 14 residues. V was trimmed by 8 bases and J by 2 bases, leaving 13 bases between them. Germline V gene data show CDR1 as MNHGY and CDR2 as SAAAGT.

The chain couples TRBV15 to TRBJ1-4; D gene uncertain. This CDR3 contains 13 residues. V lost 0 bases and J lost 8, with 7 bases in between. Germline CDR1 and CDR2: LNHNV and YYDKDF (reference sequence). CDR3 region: CATSRDVAEKLFF. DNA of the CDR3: TGTGCCACCAGCAGAGATGTAGCAGAAAAACTGTTTTTT.

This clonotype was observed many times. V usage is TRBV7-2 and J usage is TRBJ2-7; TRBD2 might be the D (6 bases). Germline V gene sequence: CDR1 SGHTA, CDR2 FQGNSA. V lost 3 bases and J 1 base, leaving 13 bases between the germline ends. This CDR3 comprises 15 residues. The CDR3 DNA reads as TGTGCCAGCAGCTTCGGGATGGGGGGTTCCTACGAGCAGTACTTC. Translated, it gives CASSFGMGGSYEQYF.

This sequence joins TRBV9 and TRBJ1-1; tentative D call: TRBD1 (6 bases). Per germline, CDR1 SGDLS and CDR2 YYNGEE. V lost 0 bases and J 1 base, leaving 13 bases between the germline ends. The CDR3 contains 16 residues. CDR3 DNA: TGTGCCAGCAGCGTAGGTCAACAGGGAGGGAACACTGAAGCTTTCTTT. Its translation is CASSVGQQGGNTEAFF.

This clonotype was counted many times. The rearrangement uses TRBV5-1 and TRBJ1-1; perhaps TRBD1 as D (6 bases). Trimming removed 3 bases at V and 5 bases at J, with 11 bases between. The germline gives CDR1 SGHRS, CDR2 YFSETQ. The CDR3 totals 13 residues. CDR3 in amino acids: CASSWDKGTEAFF. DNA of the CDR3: TGCGCCAGCAGCTGGGACAAGGGGACTGAAGCTTTCTTT.

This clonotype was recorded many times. The chain's CDR3 is CASRPRRDSYEQYF. The CDR3 region has the DNA TGTGCCAGCAGACCCAGACGGGACTCCTACGAGCAGTACTTC. The chain joins TRBV6-1 to TRBJ2-7; possible D gene TRBD2, 5 bases. CDR3 length: 14 amino acids. V was trimmed by 6 bases and J by 0 bases, leaving 12 bases between them. Germline V gene data show CDR1 as MNHNS and CDR2 as SASEGT.